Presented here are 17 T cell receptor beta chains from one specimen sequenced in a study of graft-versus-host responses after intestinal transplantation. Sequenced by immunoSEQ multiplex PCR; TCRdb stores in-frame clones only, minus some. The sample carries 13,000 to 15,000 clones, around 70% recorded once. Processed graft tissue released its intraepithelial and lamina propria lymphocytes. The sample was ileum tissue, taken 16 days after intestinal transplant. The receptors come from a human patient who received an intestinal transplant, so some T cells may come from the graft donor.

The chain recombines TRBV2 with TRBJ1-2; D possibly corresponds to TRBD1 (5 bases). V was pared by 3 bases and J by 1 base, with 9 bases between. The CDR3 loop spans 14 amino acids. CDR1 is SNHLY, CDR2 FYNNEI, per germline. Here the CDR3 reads CASSDRVLNYGYTF. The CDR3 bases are TGTGCCAGCAGTGACAGGGTACTTAACTATGGCTACACCTTC.

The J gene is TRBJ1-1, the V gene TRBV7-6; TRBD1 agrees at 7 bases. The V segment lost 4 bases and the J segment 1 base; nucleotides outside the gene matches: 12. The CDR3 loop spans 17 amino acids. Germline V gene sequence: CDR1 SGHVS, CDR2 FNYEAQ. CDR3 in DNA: TGTGCCAGCAGCTACGACTGGGGGACAGTGGGGAACACTGAAGCTTTCTTT. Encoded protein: CASSYDWGTVGNTEAFF.

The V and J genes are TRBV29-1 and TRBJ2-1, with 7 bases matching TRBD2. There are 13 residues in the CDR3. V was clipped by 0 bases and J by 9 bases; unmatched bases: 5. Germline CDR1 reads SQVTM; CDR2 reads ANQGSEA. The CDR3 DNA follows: TGCAGCGTTGAAGATGGACTAGACGTTGAGCAGTTCTTC. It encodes CSVEDGLDVEQFF.

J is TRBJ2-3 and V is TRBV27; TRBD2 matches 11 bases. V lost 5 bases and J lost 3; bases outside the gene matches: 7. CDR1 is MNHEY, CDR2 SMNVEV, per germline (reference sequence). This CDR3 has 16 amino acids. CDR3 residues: CASSNRPSGRTDTQYF. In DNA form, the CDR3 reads TGTGCCAGCAGTAATCGACCTAGCGGGAGGACAGATACGCAGTATTTT.

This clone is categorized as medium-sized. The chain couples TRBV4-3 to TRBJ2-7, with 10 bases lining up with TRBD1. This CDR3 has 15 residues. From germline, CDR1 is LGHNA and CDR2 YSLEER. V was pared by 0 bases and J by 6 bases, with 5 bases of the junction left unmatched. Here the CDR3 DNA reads TGCGCCAGCAGCCAAGATGGGACAGGGGCGGGCGAGCAGTACTTC. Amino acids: CASSQDGTGAGEQYF.

CDR3 in amino acids: CASSKGEGGLAKNIQYF. The CDR3, as DNA: TGTGCCAGCAGTAAGGGGGAGGGGGGACTAGCCAAAAACATTCAGTACTTC. The rearrangement joins TRBV7-2 to TRBJ2-4, with a weak D call TRBD2 (7 bases). Between the trimmed V and J ends, which lost 6 bases and 0 bases, there was a span of 18 bases. Looked up from germline, CDR1 is SGHTA and CDR2 is FQGNSA. The CDR3 is made up of 17 amino acids.

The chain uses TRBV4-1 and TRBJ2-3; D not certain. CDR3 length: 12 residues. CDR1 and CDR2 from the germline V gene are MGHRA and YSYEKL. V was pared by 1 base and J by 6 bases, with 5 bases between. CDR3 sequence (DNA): TGCGCCAGCAGCCAAGGGGCCGATACGCAGTATTTT. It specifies CASSQGADTQYF.

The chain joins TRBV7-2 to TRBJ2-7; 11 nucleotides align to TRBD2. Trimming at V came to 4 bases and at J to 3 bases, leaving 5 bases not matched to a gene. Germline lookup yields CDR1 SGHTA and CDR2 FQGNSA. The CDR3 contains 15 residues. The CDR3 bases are TGTGCCAGCAGCTCTTACGGGACTAGCGGCTACGAGCAGTACTTC. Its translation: CASSSYGTSGYEQYF.

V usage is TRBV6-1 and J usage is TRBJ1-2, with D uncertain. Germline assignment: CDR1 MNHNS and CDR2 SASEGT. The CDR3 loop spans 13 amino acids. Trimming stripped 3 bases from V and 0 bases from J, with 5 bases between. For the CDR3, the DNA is TGTGCCAGCAGTGACTCCGCTAACTATGGCTACACCTTC. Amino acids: CASSDSANYGYTF.

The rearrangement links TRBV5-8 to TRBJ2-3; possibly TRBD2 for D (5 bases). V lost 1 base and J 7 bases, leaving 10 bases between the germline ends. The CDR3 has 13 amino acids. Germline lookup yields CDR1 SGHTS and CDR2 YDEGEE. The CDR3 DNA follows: TGTGCCAGCAGCTTGACGGAGGCGAATACGCAGTATTTT. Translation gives CASSLTEANTQYF.

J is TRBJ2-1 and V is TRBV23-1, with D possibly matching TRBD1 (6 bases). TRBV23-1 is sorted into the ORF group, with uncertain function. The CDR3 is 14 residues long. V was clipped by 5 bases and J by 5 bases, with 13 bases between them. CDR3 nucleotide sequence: TGCGCCAGCAGTATAACAGGGCCCAACAATGAGCAGTTCTTC. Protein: CASSITGPNNEQFF.

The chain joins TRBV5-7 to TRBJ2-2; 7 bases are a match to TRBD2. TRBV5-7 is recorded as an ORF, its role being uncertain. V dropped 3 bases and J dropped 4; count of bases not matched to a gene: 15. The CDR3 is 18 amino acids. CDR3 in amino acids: CASSWGGDGAPTTGELFF. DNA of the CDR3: TGTGCCAGCAGCTGGGGGGGGGATGGCGCGCCGACCACCGGGGAGCTGTTTTTT.

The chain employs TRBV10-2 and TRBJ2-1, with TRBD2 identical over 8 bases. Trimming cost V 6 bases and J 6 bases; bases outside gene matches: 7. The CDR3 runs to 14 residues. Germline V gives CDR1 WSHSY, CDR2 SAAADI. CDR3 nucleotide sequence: TGCGCCAGCAGCGTAGCGGGAACGGGCAATGAGCAGTTCTTC. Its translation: CASSVAGTGNEQFF.

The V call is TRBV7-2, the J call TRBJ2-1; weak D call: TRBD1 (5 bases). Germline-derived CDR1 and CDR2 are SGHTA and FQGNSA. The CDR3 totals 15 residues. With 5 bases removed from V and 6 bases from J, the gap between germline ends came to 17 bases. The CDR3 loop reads CASSTLRVKGNEQFF. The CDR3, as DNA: TGTGCCAGCAGCACCCTCAGGGTGAAGGGCAATGAGCAGTTCTTC.

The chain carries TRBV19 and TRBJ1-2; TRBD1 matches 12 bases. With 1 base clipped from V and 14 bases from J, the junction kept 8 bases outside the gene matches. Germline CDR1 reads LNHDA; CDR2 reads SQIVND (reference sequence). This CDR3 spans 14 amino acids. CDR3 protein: CASSIAGTGGAPTF. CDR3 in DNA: TGTGCCAGTAGTATAGCGGGGACAGGGGGCGCGCCGACCTTC.

In DNA form, the CDR3 reads TGTGCCAGCTCCCCCGGGACAGGGCACTACGAGCAGTACTTC. As protein: CASSPGTGHYEQYF. The chain recombines TRBV18 with TRBJ2-7; 9 bases align to TRBD1. After removal of 6 bases from V and 3 bases from J, the junction contained 6 bases not matched to a gene. Germline V gene sequence: CDR1 KGHSH, CDR2 LQKENI. The CDR3 is 14 residues long. The complete variable domain, with remaining parts taken from reference TRBV18 and TRBJ2-7, reads NAGVMQNPRHLVRRRGQEARLRCSPMKGHSHVYWYRQLPEEGLKFMVYLQKENIIDESGMPKERFSAEFPKEGPSILRIQQVVRGDSAAYFCASSPGTGHYEQYFGPGTRLTVT.

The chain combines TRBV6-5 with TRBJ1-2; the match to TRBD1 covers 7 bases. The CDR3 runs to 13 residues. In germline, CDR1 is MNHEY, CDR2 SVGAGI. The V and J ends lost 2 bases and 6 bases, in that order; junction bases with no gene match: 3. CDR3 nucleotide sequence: TGTGCCAGCAGTTACGTCGGACAGGATGGCTACACCTTC. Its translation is CASSYVGQDGYTF.